This entry lists 22 T cell receptor beta chains sequenced from one sample in a study of identical twins. TCRdb passed the 5' RACE reads through MiXCR, listing each CDR3 protein once. The sample consists of about 690,000 distinct CDR3 sequences, around 6% of them appearing once. The material sequenced was naive T cells sorted from blood. The receptors were sampled from a man between 18 and 35 years old in good health.

This clonotype was recorded many times. This sequence joins TRBV29-1 and TRBJ2-7; 7 positions agree with TRBD2. The V and J ends lost 4 bases and 0 bases, in that order; junction bases with no gene match: 0. CDR1 and CDR2 (germline): SQVTM, ANQGSEA. This CDR3 has 12 residues. The CDR3 here is CSVGDYSYEQYF. The CDR3 DNA follows: TGCAGCGTTGGGGACTACTCCTACGAGCAGTACTTC.

Only a few counts were recorded for this clonotype. The V call is TRBV19, the J call TRBJ2-6; D is uncertain. Per germline, CDR1 LNHDA and CDR2 SQIVND (reference sequence). Deletions cut 7 bases from V and 0 bases from J, with 10 bases between. The CDR3 length is 15 residues. The CDR3: CASTFTISGANVLTF. In nucleotides, the CDR3 is TGTGCCAGTACGTTTACGATCTCTGGGGCCAACGTCCTGACTTTC.

Ten or more counts support this clonotype. The rearrangement joins TRBV5-1 to TRBJ1-1; TRBD1 matches at 8 bases. The CDR3 spans 15 residues. V lost 4 bases to trimming and J lost 8 bases; unmatched junction nucleotides: 13. The V gene's germline CDR1 is SGHRS and CDR2 YFSETQ. Written as DNA, the CDR3 is TGCGCCAGCAGCCCGGGAGACGGACAGGGTTGGGAAGCTTTCTTT. Translating it yields CASSPGDGQGWEAFF.

This clonotype turned up a few times. The chain employs TRBV20-1 and TRBJ1-5; no definite D call. Germline V CDR1 and CDR2: DFQATT, SNEGSKA (reference sequence). The CDR3 contains 12 residues. V was cut by 4 bases and J by 4 bases, with 8 bases left in between. The CDR3, as DNA: TGCAGTGCTACACGGACTAATCAGCCCCAGCATTTT. Its protein is CSATRTNQPQHF.

This clonotype occurred many times. The chain carries TRBV6-5 and TRBJ1-4; possible D gene TRBD1, 5 bases. CDR1 and CDR2 from the germline V gene are MNHEY and SVGAGI. The length of the CDR3 is 16 residues. V was pared by 2 bases and J by 2 bases, with 12 bases between. Written as DNA, the CDR3 is TGTGCCAGCAGTTACGAATACGGGGGGACTAATGAAAAACTGTTTTTT. It translates to CASSYEYGGTNEKLFF.

The V call is TRBV5-1, the J call TRBJ1-1; maybe TRBD1 (6 bases). The CDR3 sequence is 13 residues long. V was cut by 5 bases and J by 2 bases, with 10 bases left in between. In germline, CDR1 is SGHRS, CDR2 YFSETQ. CDR3: CASRGDTNTEAFF. The DNA of the CDR3 is TGCGCCAGCAGGGGGGACACTAACACTGAAGCTTTCTTT. Together with reference TRBV5-1 and TRBJ1-1, the CDR3 gives the full variable domain: KAGVTQTPRYLIKTRGQQVTLSCSPISGHRSVSWYQQTPGQGLQFLFEYFSETQRNKGNFPGRFSGRQFSNSRSEMNVSTLELGDSALYLCASRGDTNTEAFFGQGTRLTVV.

The chain has TRBV9 and TRBJ2-1; 8 bases agree with TRBD1. V gave up 4 bases and J gave up 7 bases; unmatched junction bases: 7. The germline V gene encodes CDR1 SGDLS and CDR2 YYNGEE. The CDR3 covers 14 residues. The CDR3 loop is CASSPRTGKNEQFF. The CDR3 nucleotides read TGTGCCAGCAGCCCCCGGACAGGGAAGAATGAGCAGTTCTTC.

This clonotype turned up a few times. J is TRBJ1-5 and V is TRBV30, with D possibly being TRBD1 (5 bases). This CDR3 region has 13 residues. Germline lookup yields CDR1 GTSNPN and CDR2 SVGIG (reference sequence). Between the trimmed V and J ends, which lost 2 bases and 5 bases, there was a span of 10 bases. CDR3 protein: CAWSSGAHQPQHF. For the CDR3, the DNA is TGTGCCTGGAGTAGCGGGGCACATCAGCCCCAGCATTTT.

This clonotype turned up a few times. This chain links TRBV20-1 with TRBJ2-5; no definite D call. Trimming shortened V by 1 base and J by 4 bases, and 10 bases separated the two germline ends. CDR1 and CDR2 (germline): DFQATT, SNEGSKA (reference sequence). CDR3 size: 13 residues. CDR3 nucleotides: TGCAGTGCTAGAGGAGTTACGGGAGAGACCCAGTACTTC. Translation gives CSARGVTGETQYF.

This clonotype was detected ten times or more. The chain uses TRBV5-1 and TRBJ1-1, with a weak D call TRBD1 (6 bases). Trimming left V 2 bases short and J 1 base short, with 12 bases between. Germline lookup yields CDR1 SGHRS and CDR2 YFSETQ. CDR3 length: 15 amino acids. The CDR3 DNA reads TGCGCCAGCAGCTTCCTGACAGGAACGAACACTGAAGCTTTCTTT. Protein product: CASSFLTGTNTEAFF.

The rearrangement links TRBV3-1 to TRBJ2-3, with a possible D match to TRBD2 (6 bases). This CDR3 spans 15 amino acids. V lost 3 bases to trimming and J lost 4 bases, with 14 bases between them. Per germline, CDR1 LGHDT and CDR2 YNNKEL (reference sequence). CDR3 coding DNA: TGTGCCAGCAGCCAGTGGGACTCCTCCCCAGATACGCAGTATTTT. As protein: CASSQWDSSPDTQYF.

In its sample, this clonotype was seen many times. V and J are TRBV5-1 and TRBJ1-6; tentatively, D is TRBD1 (5 bases). This CDR3 comprises 15 residues. The V and J ends lost 6 bases and 6 bases respectively, with 16 bases between them. CDR1 and CDR2 (germline): SGHRS, YFSETQ. The CDR3 nucleotides read TGCGCCAGCACCCCCGGGGCGCAGGGTAATTCACCCCTCCACTTT. Translation: CASTPGAQGNSPLHF. Full variable domain (remainder filled in from reference TRBV5-1 and TRBJ1-6): KAGVTQTPRYLIKTRGQQVTLSCSPISGHRSVSWYQQTPGQGLQFLFEYFSETQRNKGNFPGRFSGRQFSNSRSEMNVSTLELGDSALYLCASTPGAQGNSPLHFGNGTRLTVT.

This clonotype was counted many times. The chain employs TRBV28 and TRBJ2-2, with a possible D match to TRBD1 (5 bases). CDR1 is MDHEN, CDR2 SYDVKM, per germline. V was clipped by 5 bases and J by 8 bases, with 9 bases between them. This CDR3 has 12 residues. CDR3 DNA sequence: TGTGCCAGCAGTGACAGTCCAGGGGAGCTGTTTTTT. This sequence encodes CASSDSPGELFF. Complete variable domain (other parts from reference TRBV28 and TRBJ2-2): DVKVTQSSRYLVKRTGEKVFLECVQDMDHENMFWYRQDPGLGLRLIYFSYDVKMKEKGDIPEGYSVSREKKERFSLILESASTNQTSMYLCASSDSPGELFFGEGSRLTVL.

This clonotype appeared a few times. This chain joins TRBV25-1 and TRBJ2-5, with D hard to call. V lost 1 base and J 5 bases, leaving 11 bases between the germline ends. The CDR3 covers 14 residues. Germline V gives CDR1 MGHDK, CDR2 SYGVNS. DNA for the CDR3: TGTGCCAGCAGTGAATTTCCTGTCCGGGAGACCCAGTACTTC. Translating it yields CASSEFPVRETQYF.

The table lists this clonotype with many counts. The CDR3 DNA reads TGTGCCAGCAGTGACAAGGCTAACGAGCAGTTCTTC. Its protein product is CASSDKANEQFF. The chain carries TRBV2 and TRBJ2-1; D is uncertain. The CDR3 extends over 12 amino acids. Germline V gene lookup returns CDR1 SNHLY and CDR2 FYNNEI. V lost 3 bases and J lost 10, with 10 bases in between.

Concerning this clonotype: A read error may explain this, as a much larger clone is one base away. This sequence joins TRBV5-6 and TRBJ2-2; D is unclear. From germline, CDR1 is SGHDT and CDR2 YYEEEE. The ends were cut back, 1 base at V and 3 bases at J, with 10 bases in the middle. This CDR3 is built from 15 residues. CDR3 sequence reads: CASSLFGDYTGELFF. For the CDR3, the DNA is TGTGCCAGCAGCTTGTTTGGAGATTACACCGGGGAGCTGTTTTTT. Full variable domain (rest looked up from reference TRBV5-6 and TRBJ2-2): DAGVTQSPTHLIKTRGQQVTLRCSPKSGHDTVSWYQQALGQGPQFIFQYYEEEERQRGNFPDRFSGHQFPNYSSELNVNALLLGDSALYLCASSLFGDYTGELFFGEGSRLTVL.

This clonotype has a count of ten or more. The chain employs TRBV29-1 and TRBJ2-5, with 13 bases identical to TRBD2. Germline loops: CDR1 SQVTM, CDR2 ANQGSEA. With V trimmed by 8 bases and J by 5 bases, 5 bases remained unmatched. This CDR3 is built from 13 residues. For the CDR3, the DNA is TGCAGCTTGGGGACTAGCGGGATGGAGACCCAGTACTTC. Encoded protein: CSLGTSGMETQYF.

This clonotype was seen ten or more times. This chain joins TRBV25-1 and TRBJ2-1, with D possibly called TRBD1 or TRBD2 (6 bases each). Germline V gene sequence: CDR1 MGHDK, CDR2 SYGVNS. Deletions cut 9 bases from V and 6 bases from J, with 9 bases between. The CDR3 is 11 residues long. In nucleotides, the CDR3 is TGTGCCAGTTGGGGGGCCAATGAGCAGTTCTTC. Residues: CASWGANEQFF.

The gene calls are TRBV7-8 and TRBJ2-7; no firm D call. Between the trimmed V and J ends, which lost 4 bases and 5 bases, there was a span of 18 bases. CDR1 is SGHVS and CDR2 is FQNEAQ in the germline V gene. This CDR3 spans 15 amino acids. Written as DNA, the CDR3 is TGTGCCAGCAGCTCCCCGGCTACCCTACTCCACGAGCAGTACGTC. As protein: CASSSPATLLHEQYV.

This clonotype was detected many times. CDR3 loop: CASSLLTEAFF. The CDR3 DNA sequence: TGTGCCAGCAGCTTACTCACTGAAGCTTTCTTT. The chain combines TRBV7-2 with TRBJ1-1; D is ambiguous. Germline CDR1 and CDR2: SGHTA and FQGNSA. Trimming took off 2 bases at V and 4 bases at J, with 2 bases between the two ends. The CDR3 loop spans 11 amino acids.

The chain joins TRBV6-2 or TRBV6-3 to TRBJ2-2; D is undetermined. The CDR3 loop spans 14 amino acids. From germline, CDR1 is MNHEY and CDR2 SVGEGT. V lost 0 bases to trimming and J lost 4 bases, with 6 bases between them. CDR3 coding DNA: TGTGCCAGCAGTTACTCACAGATCACCGGGGAGCTGTTTTTT. Translating gives CASSYSQITGELFF.

This clonotype was counted at least ten times. This chain connects TRBV4-2 to TRBJ2-1; TRBD2 agrees at 7 bases. The CDR3 has 17 amino acids. The trim removed 1 base at V and 2 bases at J, leaving 8 bases unmatched. Germline values: CDR1 LGHNA, CDR2 YNFKEQ. The CDR3 here is CASSQAGDYSTYNEQFF. CDR3 bases: TGTGCCAGCAGCCAAGCCGGGGACTACTCCACCTACAATGAGCAGTTCTTC.